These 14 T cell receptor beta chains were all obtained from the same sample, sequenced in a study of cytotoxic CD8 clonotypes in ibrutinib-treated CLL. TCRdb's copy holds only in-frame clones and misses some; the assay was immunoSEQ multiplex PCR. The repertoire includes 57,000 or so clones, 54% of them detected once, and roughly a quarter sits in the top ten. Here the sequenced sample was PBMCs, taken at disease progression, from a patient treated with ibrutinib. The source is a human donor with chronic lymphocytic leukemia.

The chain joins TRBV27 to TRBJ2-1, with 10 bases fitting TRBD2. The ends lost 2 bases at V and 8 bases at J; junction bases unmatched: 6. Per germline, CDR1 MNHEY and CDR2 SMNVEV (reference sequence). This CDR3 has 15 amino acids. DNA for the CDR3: TGTGCCAGCAGTTTAATGGCTAGCGGGAGTGATGAGCAGTTCTTC. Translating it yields CASSLMASGSDEQFF.

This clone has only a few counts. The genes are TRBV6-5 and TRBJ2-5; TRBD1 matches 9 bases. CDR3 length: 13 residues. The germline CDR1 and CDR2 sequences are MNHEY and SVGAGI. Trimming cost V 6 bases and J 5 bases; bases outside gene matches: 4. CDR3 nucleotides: TGTGCCAGCAGACAGGGGGCGGGGGAGACCCAGTACTTC. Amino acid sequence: CASRQGAGETQYF.

CDR3 protein: CASSLGGGSQTQYF. CDR3 bases: TGTGCCAGCAGCTTAGGGGGCGGGAGTCAAACGCAGTATTTT. The chain recombines TRBV7-2 with TRBJ2-3, with 7 bases matching TRBD2. With V trimmed by 1 base and J by 9 bases, 7 bases remained unmatched. This CDR3 has 14 amino acids. Per germline, CDR1 SGHTA and CDR2 FQGNSA.

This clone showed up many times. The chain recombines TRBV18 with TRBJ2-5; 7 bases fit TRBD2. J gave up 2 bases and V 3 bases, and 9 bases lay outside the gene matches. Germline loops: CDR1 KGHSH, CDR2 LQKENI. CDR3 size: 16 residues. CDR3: CASSPRSSGGQETQYF. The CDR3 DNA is TGTGCCAGCTCACCTCGGTCTAGCGGCGGGCAAGAGACCCAGTACTTC.

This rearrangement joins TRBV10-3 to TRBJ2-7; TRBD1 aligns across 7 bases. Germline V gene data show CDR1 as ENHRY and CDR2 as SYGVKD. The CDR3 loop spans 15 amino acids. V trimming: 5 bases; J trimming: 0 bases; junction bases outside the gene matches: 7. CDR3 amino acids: CAISLDRTSSYEQYF. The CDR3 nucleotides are TGTGCCATCAGTCTGGACAGGACGAGCTCCTACGAGCAGTACTTC.

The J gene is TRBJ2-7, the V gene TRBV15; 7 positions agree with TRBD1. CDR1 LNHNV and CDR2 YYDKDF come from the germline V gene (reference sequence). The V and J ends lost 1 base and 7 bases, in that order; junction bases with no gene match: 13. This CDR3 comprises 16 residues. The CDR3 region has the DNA TGTGCCACCAGCAGAGTGGACAGGAGCCTATCCGGGGAGCAGTACTTC. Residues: CATSRVDRSLSGEQYF.

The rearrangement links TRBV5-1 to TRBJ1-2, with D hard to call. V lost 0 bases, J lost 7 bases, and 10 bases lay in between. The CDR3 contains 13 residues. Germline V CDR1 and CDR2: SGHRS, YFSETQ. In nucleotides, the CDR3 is TGCGCCAGCAGCTTGGTTGGGGAAGGTGGCTACACCTTC. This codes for CASSLVGEGGYTF.

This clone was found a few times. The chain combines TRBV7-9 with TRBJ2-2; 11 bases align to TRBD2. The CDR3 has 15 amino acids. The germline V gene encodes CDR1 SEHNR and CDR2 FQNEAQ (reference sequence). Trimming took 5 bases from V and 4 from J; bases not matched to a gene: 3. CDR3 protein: CASSLTSGSTGELFF. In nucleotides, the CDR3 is TGTGCCAGCAGCCTTACTAGCGGGAGCACCGGGGAGCTGTTTTTT.

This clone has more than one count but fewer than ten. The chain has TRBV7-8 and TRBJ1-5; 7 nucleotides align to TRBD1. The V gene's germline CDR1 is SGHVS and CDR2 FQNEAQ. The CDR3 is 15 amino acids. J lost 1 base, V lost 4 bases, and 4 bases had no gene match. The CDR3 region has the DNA TGTGCCAGCAGCTATACAGGGGTGAGCAATCAGCCCCAGCATTTT. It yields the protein CASSYTGVSNQPQHF.

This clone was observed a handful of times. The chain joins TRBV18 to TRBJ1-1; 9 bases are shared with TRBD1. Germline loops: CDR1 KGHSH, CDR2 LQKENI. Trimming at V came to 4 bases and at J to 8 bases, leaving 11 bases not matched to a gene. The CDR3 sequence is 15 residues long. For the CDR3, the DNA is TGTGCCAGCTCACTGGGACAGGGCACAAAAGGGGAAGCTTTCTTT. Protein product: CASSLGQGTKGEAFF.

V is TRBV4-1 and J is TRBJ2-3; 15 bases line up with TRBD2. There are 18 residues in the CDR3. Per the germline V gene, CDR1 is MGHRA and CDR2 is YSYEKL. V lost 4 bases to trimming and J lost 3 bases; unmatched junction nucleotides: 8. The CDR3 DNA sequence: TGCGCCAGCAGCCTGCCCCCCGGGACTAGCGGGAGGACAGATACGCAGTATTTT. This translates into CASSLPPGTSGRTDTQYF.

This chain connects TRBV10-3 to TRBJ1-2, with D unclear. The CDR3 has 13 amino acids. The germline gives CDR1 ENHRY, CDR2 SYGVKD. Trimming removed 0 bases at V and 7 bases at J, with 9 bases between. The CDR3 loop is CAISESEVGGYTF. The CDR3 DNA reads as TGTGCCATCAGTGAGTCGGAGGTTGGTGGCTACACCTTC.

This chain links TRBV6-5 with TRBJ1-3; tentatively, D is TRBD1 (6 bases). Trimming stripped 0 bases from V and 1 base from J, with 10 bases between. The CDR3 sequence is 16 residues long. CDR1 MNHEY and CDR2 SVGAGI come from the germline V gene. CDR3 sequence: CASSYSSTGSGNTIYF. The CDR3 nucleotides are TGTGCCAGCAGTTACTCTAGTACAGGGTCTGGAAACACCATATATTTT.

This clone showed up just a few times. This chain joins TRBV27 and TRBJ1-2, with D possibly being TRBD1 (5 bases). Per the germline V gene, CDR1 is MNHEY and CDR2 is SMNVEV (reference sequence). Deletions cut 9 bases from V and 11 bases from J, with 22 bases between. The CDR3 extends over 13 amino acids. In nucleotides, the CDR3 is TGTGCCAGTAGTGGAGGAGGGGACGTGATTTACACCTTC. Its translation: CASSGGGDVIYTF.